This T cell receptor beta chain originates from a study of response to subunit inactivated influenza vaccine. TCRdb re-analysed the RT-PCR reads in MiXCR, keeping a single row per CDR3 protein. This table holds 450,000 to 550,000 distinct CDR3 sequences, 25% found once. Overall study findings and caveats: New T cells are recruited in small numbers by each seasonal influenza vaccination, according to the authors' suggestion.

A remark on this clonotype: Its antigen is unknown.

The CDR3 covers 14 residues. The trim removed 10 bases at V and 0 bases at J, leaving 6 bases unmatched. The V gene's germline CDR1 is LNHNV and CDR2 YYDKDF (reference sequence). The rearrangement uses TRBV15 and TRBJ2-3, with 8 positions matching TRBD2. Here the sequenced sample was CD4+ T cells sorted from PBMCs, taken around 5 days after vaccination. The source is a man aged 50 to 60 who received an inactivated influenza vaccine. The CDR3 here is CAIKRGGSTDTQYF. CDR3 DNA: TGTGCCATCAAACGGGGGGGTAGCACAGATACGCAGTATTTT.